This entry lists 10 T cell receptor beta chains sequenced from one sample in a study of blood T cell repertoires in COVID-19. Assay used: immunoSEQ multiplex PCR; TCRdb lists only in-frame clones, some missing. The data show 290,000 or so clones, roughly four fifths seen once. The sequenced sample consisted of PBMCs or T cells enriched from blood (not recorded which). These receptors originate from a man aged 40-50 years who had been exposed to COVID-19.

This chain connects TRBV27 to TRBJ2-5, with TRBD2 matching over 7 bases. The V gene's germline CDR1 is MNHEY and CDR2 SMNVEV (reference sequence). This CDR3 has 16 amino acids. V lost 7 bases to trimming and J lost 5 bases; unmatched junction nucleotides: 16. The CDR3 spells CASTPRGGRTGETQYF. The CDR3 DNA reads TGTGCCAGCACCCCGAGGGGCGGGAGAACCGGGGAGACCCAGTACTTC.

The table lists this clone with a few counts. This chain links TRBV10-3 with TRBJ2-3; 7 bases are shared with TRBD2. Germline V gene sequence: CDR1 ENHRY, CDR2 SYGVKD. The junction had 11 bases not matched to a gene; V was cut back by 11 bases and J by 0 bases. The CDR3 is made up of 15 amino acids. This CDR3 is CASMSGESSTDTQYF. The CDR3 DNA reads as TGTGCCTCGATGAGCGGGGAATCTAGCACAGATACGCAGTATTTT.

The chain recombines TRBV19 with TRBJ2-2, with 9 nucleotides matching TRBD1. The V segment lost 5 bases and the J segment 9 bases; nucleotides outside the gene matches: 7. The CDR3 is 14 residues long. The germline gives CDR1 LNHDA, CDR2 SQIVND (reference sequence). Written as DNA, the CDR3 is TGTGCCAGTAGTCTCGGGACAGGGTATCGGGAGCTGTTTTTT. It specifies CASSLGTGYRELFF.

This clone was seen only once. This rearrangement joins TRBV2 to TRBJ2-1; 9 nucleotides match TRBD2. The CDR3 loop spans 16 amino acids. V was clipped by 2 bases and J by 6 bases; unmatched bases: 8. CDR1 is SNHLY and CDR2 is FYNNEI in the germline V gene. CDR3 nucleotides: TGTGCCAGCAGTGAACGCTCTAGCGGGGAAATCAATGAGCAGTTCTTC. This gives the protein CASSERSSGEINEQFF.

Concerning this clone: At the DNA level, this CDR3 is encoded by other sequences in the same sample as well. This chain joins TRBV30 and TRBJ2-1, with D perhaps TRBD2 (5 bases). The germline V gene encodes CDR1 GTSNPN and CDR2 SVGIG (reference sequence). V gave up 0 bases and J gave up 8 bases, with 5 bases separating them. The CDR3 extends over 11 amino acids. This chain's CDR3 is CAWSVLDEQFF. The CDR3 nucleotides read TGTGCCTGGAGTGTACTAGATGAGCAGTTCTTC.

The chain couples TRBV11-2 to TRBJ2-7; unclear D gene. V was trimmed by 0 bases and J by 5 bases, leaving 17 bases between them. The CDR3 covers 16 residues. CDR1 SGHAT and CDR2 FQNNGV come from the germline V gene. The CDR3 loop is CASSLDSPSLGHEQYF. The CDR3, as DNA: TGTGCCAGCAGCTTAGATAGCCCCTCATTGGGTCACGAGCAGTACTTC.

V usage is TRBV6-1 and J usage is TRBJ1-2; D unresolved. Germline CDR1 and CDR2: MNHNS and SASEGT. V lost 3 bases to trimming and J lost 5 bases, with 7 bases between them. The CDR3 is 12 residues long. CDR3 loop: CASSESGYGYTF. In nucleotides, the CDR3 is TGTGCCAGCAGTGAGTCCGGTTATGGCTACACCTTC.

This chain joins TRBV7-9 and TRBJ1-5; D might be TRBD1 (6 bases). This CDR3 has 13 residues. Germline V gene data show CDR1 as SEHNR and CDR2 as FQNEAQ (reference sequence). The ends were cut back, 5 bases at V and 5 bases at J, with 10 bases in the middle. The CDR3 reads CASSRGGDQPQHF. As DNA, the CDR3 is TGTGCCAGCAGCCGGGGGGGCGATCAGCCCCAGCATTTT.

This clone has just a few counts. J is TRBJ1-1 and V is TRBV18; D uncertain. CDR1 and CDR2 from the germline V gene are KGHSH and LQKENI. V was cut by 2 bases and J by 2 bases, with 9 bases left in between. The CDR3 is 14 amino acids. CDR3 coding DNA: TGTGCCAGCTCACCAAATCCGGGAAACACTGAAGCTTTCTTT. Encoded protein: CASSPNPGNTEAFF.

The CDR3 DNA is TGTGCCAGCAGCCAGGGGGACAGAAGCTATGGCTACACCTTC. Protein sequence: CASSQGDRSYGYTF. This sequence joins TRBV6-1 and TRBJ1-2, with 7 bases identical to TRBD1. Germline lookup yields CDR1 MNHNS and CDR2 SASEGT. The length of the CDR3 is 14 residues. After removal of 6 bases from V and 4 bases from J, the junction contained 8 bases not matched to a gene.